This is a list of T cell receptor beta chains from one sample in a study of shared clonotypes between healthy human individuals. Only in-frame clones appear in the TCRdb table, and some are missing; sequencing was by immunoSEQ multiplex PCR. Seen here are about 680,000 clones, about 74% observed once, and the top ten hold less than 2%. Sequenced: memory CD4+ T cells sorted from blood. These receptors came from a woman in her 30s in good health. Both conserved end residues are part of each CDR3. A D gene is named only where the DNA matches it firmly. Clone size is shown for a subset of rows, as once, few, many or a class of expanded clone.

V	D	size	J	CDR3	DNA
TRBV6-5	TRBD2	-	TRBJ2-3	CASSYSTAGGLNTQYF	TGTGCCAGCAGTTACTCTACGGCGGGAGGGCTAAATACGCAGTATTTT
TRBV25-1	-	-	TRBJ2-3	CASSGGTQDTQYF	TGTGCCAGCAGTGGCGGGACTCAAGATACGCAGTATTTT
TRBV7-3	-	-	TRBJ2-3	CASSVSGSTDTQYF	TGTGCCAGCAGCGTAAGCGGTAGCACAGATACGCAGTATTTT
TRBV18	-	-	TRBJ1-2	CASSPKANYGYTF	TGTGCCAGCTCACCAAAGGCTAACTATGGCTACACCTTC
TRBV21-1	-	few	TRBJ2-7	CASSKGYLGHRDPSHEQYF	TGTGCCAGCAGCAAAGGGTATTTGGGACACCGGGACCCTTCCCACGAGCAGTACTTC
TRBV25-1	-	-	TRBJ1-5	CASTGDSNQPQHF	TGTGCCAGCACCGGGGATAGCAATCAGCCCCAGCATTTT
TRBV28	-	once	TRBJ2-6	CASGRITGANVLTF	TGTGCCAGCGGAAGAATAACTGGGGCCAACGTCCTGACTTTC
TRBV19	TRBD1	-	TRBJ1-3	CASSISRGTSGNTIYF	TGTGCCAGTAGTATCTCCAGGGGGACCTCTGGAAACACCATATATTTT
TRBV7-9	TRBD2	-	TRBJ2-3	CASSLEGSGRSDTQYF	TGTGCCAGCAGCTTAGAAGGTAGCGGGAGGTCAGATACGCAGTATTTT
TRBV7-9	-	-	TRBJ2-2	CASSLRTGETGELFF	TGTGCCAGCAGCCTCCGGACGGGAGAAACCGGGGAGCTGTTTTTT
TRBV30	-	-	TRBJ2-3	CAWRKTGTDTQYF	TGTGCCTGGAGGAAAACTGGCACAGATACGCAGTATTTT
TRBV30	-	-	TRBJ1-4	CAWSLPGELFF	TGTGCCTGGAGCCTACCGGGGGAACTGTTTTTT
TRBV28	TRBD1	-	TRBJ1-3	CASGRQGSGNTIYF	TGTGCCAGCGGGCGACAGGGTTCTGGAAACACCATATATTTT
TRBV11-2	-	few	TRBJ1-1	CASSFGFGIMNTEAFF	TGTGCCAGCAGCTTTGGCTTCGGGATAATGAACACTGAAGCTTTCTTT
TRBV13	TRBD2	few	TRBJ2-3	CASSVGTSGSVDTQYF	TGTGCCAGCAGCGTTGGGACTAGCGGGAGTGTAGATACGCAGTATTTT
TRBV6-1	-	-	TRBJ1-1	CASSEVSDTEAFF	TGTGCCAGCAGTGAAGTAAGTGATACTGAAGCTTTCTTT
TRBV27	-	many	TRBJ1-5	CASSFGAGTSQPQHF	TGTGCCAGCAGTTTTGGGGCGGGGACGAGCCAGCCCCAGCATTTT
TRBV4-1	-	-	TRBJ2-7	CASSQDSSGYTYEQYF	TGCGCCAGCAGCCAAGATAGTAGCGGATATACCTACGAGCAGTACTTC
TRBV2	-	-	TRBJ2-1	CASSLQGTALYEQFF	TGTGCCAGCAGCCTACAGGGTACGGCGTTGTATGAGCAGTTCTTC
TRBV7-8	-	-	TRBJ1-1	CASSPFRSHTEAFF	TGTGCCAGCAGTCCTTTTAGGAGCCACACTGAAGCTTTCTTT
TRBV19	TRBD2	-	TRBJ2-3	CASSMGAASGASTDTQYF	TGTGCCAGTAGTATGGGGGCCGCTAGCGGGGCGAGCACAGATACGCAGTATTTT
TRBV5-1	-	-	TRBJ1-1	CASSLEAHTEAFF	TGCGCCAGCAGCTTGGAAGCGCACACTGAAGCTTTCTTT
TRBV27	TRBD2	-	TRBJ2-3	CASSSASGSTDTQYF	TGTGCCAGCAGTTCGGCTAGCGGGAGCACAGATACGCAGTATTTT
TRBV21-1	-	once	TRBJ2-5	CASQPRGSGPYQETQYF	TGTGCCAGCCAACCCAGGGGTAGCGGGCCGTACCAAGAGACCCAGTACTTC
TRBV28	-	-	TRBJ1-4	CASSLASTNEKLFF	TGTGCCAGCAGTTTAGCGTCAACTAATGAAAAACTGTTTTTT
TRBV7-2	-	-	TRBJ2-7	CASSLTRGPYEQYF	TGTGCCAGCAGCTTAACCAGAGGGCCCTACGAGCAGTACTTC
TRBV13	-	-	TRBJ1-3	CASSSRPIMAREGVGNTIYF	TGTGCCAGCAGCTCCCGCCCTATTATGGCGCGAGAGGGAGTTGGAAACACCATATATTTT
TRBV9	-	few	TRBJ2-7	CASSVTPTSYEQYF	TGTGCCAGCAGCGTAACCCCGACCTCCTACGAGCAGTACTTC
TRBV5-1	TRBD1	-	TRBJ2-7	CASSLVRGSYEQYF	TGCGCCAGCAGCTTGGTCAGGGGGTCCTACGAGCAGTACTTC
TRBV7-9	TRBD1	-	TRBJ2-3	CASSSGQGTDTQYF	TGTGCCAGCAGCTCTGGACAGGGCACAGATACGCAGTATTTT
TRBV7-9	TRBD1	few	TRBJ1-2	CASSEGTGSVYGYTF	TGTGCCAGCAGCGAAGGGACAGGGAGTGTCTATGGCTACACCTTC
TRBV2	TRBD1	-	TRBJ1-2	CASGELQGVGGYTF	TGTGCCAGCGGCGAGCTACAGGGGGTGGGCGGCTACACCTTC